The 30 T cell receptor beta chains given below trace back to one sample, sequenced in a study of cytomegalovirus exposure and HLA in healthy donors. Researchers ran the PCR with 60 Vbeta and 13 Jbeta primers. The data were produced by immunoSEQ multiplex PCR, yet TCRdb's version contains in-frame clones alone and is incomplete. The data contain some 130,000 clones, about 83% of them seen just once; the ten biggest clones take up roughly 5%. Sequencing was carried out using PBMCs. These receptors were obtained from a woman in her thirties in good health and CMV-seronegative.

The J gene is TRBJ2-6, the V gene TRBV12-2; the table names TRBD2, a call not compared with the DNA. TRBV12-2 is a known pseudogene. The CDR3 runs 12 residues. The CDR3 DNA follows: TGTGCAAGTCGCTCCTCTCTCAACGTCCTGACTTTC. As protein: CASRSSLNVLTF.

The chain links TRBV11-3 to TRBJ2-3, with D perhaps matching TRBD2 (7 bases). The CDR3 consists of 16 residues. Germline lookup yields CDR1 SGHNT and CDR2 YENEEA. Deletions cut 4 bases from V and 7 bases from J, with 21 bases between. The CDR3 loop reads CASSSGGGAPVNTQYF. CDR3 DNA: TGTGCCAGCAGCTCAGGAGGGGGGGCCCCCGTGAATACGCAGTATTTT. The complete variable domain, with remaining parts taken from reference TRBV11-3 and TRBJ2-3, reads EAGVVQSPRYKIIEKKQPVAFWCNPISGHNTLYWYLQNLGQGPELLIRYENEEAVDDSQLPKDRFSAERLKGVDSTLKIQPAELGDSAVYLCASSSGGGAPVNTQYFGPGTRLTVL.

Note on this clone: The same CDR3 also results from other DNA sequences found in this sample. The chain couples TRBV2 to TRBJ2-2; a possible D gene is TRBD1 (5 bases). This CDR3 has 15 amino acids. Germline CDR1 SNHLY, CDR2 FYNNEI. Trimming shortened V by 6 bases and J by 1 base, and 12 bases separated the two germline ends. In DNA, the CDR3 is TGTGCCAGCAGGCCAGGCCAGGGGAACACCGGGGAGCTGTTTTTT. Translated: CASRPGQGNTGELFF.

J is TRBJ1-2 and V is TRBV30; the D is unclear. The CDR3 length is 11 residues. Looked up from germline, CDR1 is GTSNPN and CDR2 is SVGIG (reference sequence). The ends were cut back, 4 bases at V and 5 bases at J, with 8 bases in the middle. CDR3 nucleotide sequence: TGTGCCTGGAAAGGCGGGTATGGCTACACCTTC. It specifies CAWKGGYGYTF.

This chain uses TRBV7-6 with TRBJ2-3; D gene ambiguous. This CDR3 is 14 amino acids long. V lost 3 bases to trimming and J lost 2 bases, with 9 bases between them. In germline, CDR1 is SGHVS, CDR2 FNYEAQ. The CDR3 loop reads CASSFGRVTDTQYF. CDR3 DNA: TGTGCCAGCAGCTTCGGTCGGGTCACAGATACGCAGTATTTT.

This clone appeared many times. This chain uses TRBV7-3 with TRBJ2-6; no reliable D call. The CDR3 is 15 amino acids. The V gene's germline CDR1 is SGHTA and CDR2 FQGTGA. V lost 1 base to trimming and J lost 0 bases, with 4 bases between them. CDR3 sequence reads: CASSLMSSGANVLTF. The DNA for the CDR3 is TGTGCCAGCAGCTTAATGAGCTCTGGGGCCAACGTCCTGACTTTC.

The chain combines TRBV5-6 with TRBJ1-3; the D is unclear. The germline CDR1 and CDR2 sequences are SGHDT and YYEEEE. Trimming stripped 0 bases from V and 1 base from J, with 5 bases between. The CDR3 covers 14 residues. DNA of the CDR3: TGTGCCAGCAGCTTGGAGAGTTCTGGAAACACCATATATTTT. Protein product: CASSLESSGNTIYF.

This clone appeared a few times. The chain is built from TRBV5-1 and TRBJ1-1; D not resolved. The CDR3 has 14 residues. Germline V gene data show CDR1 as SGHRS and CDR2 as YFSETQ. V was cut by 4 bases and J by 6 bases, with 16 bases left in between. CDR3 in DNA: TGCGCCAGCAGCCCTCGAGTCGGGAGCTCTGAAGCTTTCTTT. This codes for CASSPRVGSSEAFF.

The chain employs TRBV18 and TRBJ2-7; D may be TRBD1 (6 bases). The germline V and J ends were trimmed by 6 bases and 5 bases, with 11 bases remaining between them. The CDR3 spans 12 residues. Germline loops: CDR1 KGHSH, CDR2 LQKENI. CDR3 coding DNA: TGTGCCAGCTCGAAAAACAGGGACGAGCAGTACTTC. Amino acids: CASSKNRDEQYF.

CDR3 DNA: TGTGCCAGCAGCGTAGCACCGACAGGCTACGAGCAGTACTTC. Amino acid sequence: CASSVAPTGYEQYF. This sequence joins TRBV9 and TRBJ2-7; D perhaps matches TRBD1 (6 bases). The CDR3 length is 14 residues. The V and J ends lost 0 bases and 3 bases respectively, with 10 bases between them. Germline V CDR1 and CDR2: SGDLS, YYNGEE. The full variable domain, rest sourced from reference TRBV9 and TRBJ2-7, is DSGVTQTPKHLITATGQRVTLRCSPRSGDLSVYWYQQSLDQGLQFLIQYYNGEERAKGNILERFSAQQFPDLHSELNLSSLELGDSALYFCASSVAPTGYEQYFGPGTRLTVT.

V and J are TRBV27 and TRBJ1-2; no definite D call. CDR3 length: 13 amino acids. Germline-derived CDR1 and CDR2 are MNHEY and SMNVEV (reference sequence). Trimming took 5 bases from V and 5 from J, leaving 12 bases between them. The CDR3 coding sequence is TGTGCCAGCAGTCCCTCTAACGTTTATGGCTACACCTTC. Its translation is CASSPSNVYGYTF.

Worth noting for this clone: At one end the junction does not follow the germline gene, possibly because of a read error. The V call is TRBV7-8, the J call TRBJ1-1; D gene unclear. Germline CDR1 is SGHVS and CDR2 is FQNEAQ. The CDR3 covers 17 residues. The CDR3 DNA follows: TGTGCCAGCAGCTTCCGCAGGCCACTCCAGATGAACGCTGAAGCTTTCTTT. Protein: CASSFRRPLQMNAEAFF.

V usage is TRBV4-3 and J usage is TRBJ2-2; D is perhaps TRBD1 (6 bases). Germline V lookup: CDR1 LGHNA, CDR2 YSLEER. This CDR3 is 17 amino acids long. V was clipped by 1 base and J by 7 bases, with 19 bases between them. DNA for the CDR3: TGCGCCAGCAGCCAAGGGGGAACAGGGATCACTGGCGGGGAGCTGTTTTTT. This encodes CASSQGGTGITGGELFF.

In DNA form, the CDR3 reads TGTGCCAGCAGCCAACTACTAGAGACCCAGTACTTC. It codes for CASSQLLETQYF. This sequence joins TRBV9 and TRBJ2-5; the D is unclear. Deletions cut 4 bases from V and 4 bases from J, with 8 bases between. CDR1 is SGDLS and CDR2 is YYNGEE in the germline V gene. There are 12 residues in the CDR3.

V gene TRBV27 combines with J gene TRBJ2-3, with 8 bases matching TRBD2. The CDR3 is made up of 17 amino acids. CDR1 is MNHEY and CDR2 is SMNVEV in the germline V gene (reference sequence). J lost 1 base, V lost 4 bases, and 10 bases had no gene match. The CDR3 region is CASSYSGRGAGTDTQYF. The CDR3 DNA sequence: TGTGCCAGCAGTTACAGCGGGAGAGGTGCCGGCACAGATACGCAGTATTTT.

This chain joins TRBV7-9 and TRBJ2-5; TRBD2 might be the D (7 bases). CDR1 and CDR2 from the germline V gene are SEHNR and FQNEAQ (reference sequence). The CDR3 has 16 amino acids. V was clipped by 5 bases and J by 9 bases, with 25 bases between them. CDR3 sequence (DNA): TGTGCCAGCAGCCCAAGAAGGGGGGGCCCACGTCGTCCCCAGTACTTC. Translating gives CASSPRRGGPRRPQYF. The variable domain in full, with the rest retrieved from reference TRBV7-9 and TRBJ2-5, is DTGVSQNPRHKITKRGQNVTFRCDPISEHNRLYWYRQTLGQGPEFLTYFQNEAQLEKSRLLSDRFSAERPKGSFSTLEIQRTEQGDSAMYLCASSPRRGGPRRPQYFGPGTRLLVL.

The chain carries TRBV28 and TRBJ2-3, with D perhaps TRBD2 (5 bases). CDR1 MDHEN and CDR2 SYDVKM come from the germline V gene. With 5 bases removed from V and 6 bases from J, the gap between germline ends came to 6 bases. CDR3 length: 11 amino acids. This chain's CDR3 is CASSGGDTQYF. Here the CDR3 DNA reads TGTGCCAGCAGTGGAGGCGATACGCAGTATTTT.

This sequence joins TRBV30 and TRBJ1-2; a possible D gene is TRBD1 (5 bases). V was shortened by 3 bases and J by 4 bases, with 15 bases between the two germline ends. This CDR3 comprises 14 residues. Germline V gene lookup returns CDR1 GTSNPN and CDR2 SVGIG (reference sequence). The CDR3 coding sequence is TGTGCCTGGAGCGTGGGGGGTCAGATCTATGGCTACACCTTC. Its translation is CAWSVGGQIYGYTF.

Only one count was recorded for this clone. This sequence joins TRBV6-6 and TRBJ2-7; D gene ambiguous. The CDR3 consists of 15 residues. Trimming stripped 0 bases from V and 4 bases from J, with 13 bases between. CDR1 and CDR2 (germline): MNHNY, SVGAGI (reference sequence). In DNA, the CDR3 is TGTGCCAGCAGTTACTCGACACTCCGTTCTTACGAGCAGTACTTC. It specifies CASSYSTLRSYEQYF.

V gene TRBV7-2 combines with J gene TRBJ2-3, with D maybe TRBD1 (6 bases). Germline values: CDR1 SGHTA, CDR2 FQGNSA. V was clipped by 5 bases and J by 4 bases, with 13 bases between them. The CDR3 totals 14 residues. CDR3 DNA: TGTGCCAGCAGCACCAGGGGATCGCCAGATACGCAGTATTTT. Amino acids: CASSTRGSPDTQYF.

This clone occurred a few times. V and J are TRBV4-1 and TRBJ1-4, with 9 bases aligning to TRBD1. This CDR3 contains 16 residues. The germline V gene has CDR1 MGHRA and CDR2 YSYEKL. The V gene end was trimmed by 4 bases and the J gene end by 7 bases; junction bases not matched to a gene: 10. CDR3 loop: CASSRDSGTGSEKLFF. The CDR3 bases are TGCGCCAGCAGCCGAGACTCCGGGACAGGGAGTGAAAAACTGTTTTTT.

There are a few counts of this clone. This chain connects TRBV9 to TRBJ2-5; TRBD2 aligns across 7 bases. V lost 4 bases to trimming and J lost 5 bases; unmatched junction nucleotides: 11. This CDR3 has 15 residues. The V gene's germline CDR1 is SGDLS and CDR2 YYNGEE. CDR3 bases: TGTGCCAGCAGCTTGGGTGGGGGGGGATTGGAGACCCAGTACTTC. Translating it yields CASSLGGGGLETQYF.

This clone came up a few times. The chain combines TRBV10-2 with TRBJ1-3; 8 bases are shared with TRBD1. Germline-derived CDR1 and CDR2 are WSHSY and SAAADI. CDR3 length: 14 residues. V was pared by 6 bases and J by 3 bases, with 4 bases of the junction left unmatched. The CDR3 is CASRPGGSGNTIYF. As DNA, the CDR3 is TGCGCCAGCAGACCAGGGGGCAGTGGAAACACCATATATTTT.

J is TRBJ1-5 and V is TRBV19; the match to TRBD1 covers 7 bases. V trimming: 4 bases; J trimming: 0 bases; junction bases outside the gene matches: 9. Germline CDR1 reads LNHDA; CDR2 reads SQIVND (reference sequence). The CDR3 has 17 residues. The CDR3 region is CASSTRTGAYSNQPQHF. Written as DNA, the CDR3 is TGTGCCAGTAGTACCCGCACAGGGGCCTATAGCAATCAGCCCCAGCATTTT.

The V gene is TRBV6-5, the J gene TRBJ2-1; TRBD2 aligns across 13 bases. Germline CDR1 MNHEY, CDR2 SVGAGI. The V and J ends lost 4 bases and 7 bases, in that order; junction bases with no gene match: 4. The CDR3 is 15 residues long. CDR3 nucleotides: TGTGCCAGCAGTTCGCCGGGACTAGCGGGAAATGAGCAGTTCTTC. This codes for CASSSPGLAGNEQFF.

V is TRBV5-4 and J is TRBJ2-3, with D perhaps TRBD2 (5 bases). V was clipped by 6 bases and J by 0 bases, with 11 bases between them. The length of the CDR3 is 14 residues. Per the germline V gene, CDR1 is SGHNT and CDR2 is YYREEE (reference sequence). The DNA of the CDR3 is TGTGCCAGCAACCCAGGACTGAGCACAGATACGCAGTATTTT. Protein product: CASNPGLSTDTQYF.

The chain is built from TRBV6-6 and TRBJ2-7; TRBD1 aligns across 7 bases. After removal of 5 bases from V and 7 bases from J, the junction contained 14 bases not matched to a gene. Germline assignment: CDR1 MNHNY and CDR2 SVGAGI (reference sequence). The length of the CDR3 is 15 residues. The chain's CDR3 is CASSGAIAGGQEQYF. DNA of the CDR3: TGTGCCAGCAGTGGCGCGATAGCAGGGGGTCAAGAGCAGTACTTC.

The V call is TRBV7-9, the J call TRBJ2-3, with D possibly being TRBD2 (6 bases). Deletions cut 4 bases from V and 7 bases from J, with 18 bases between. This CDR3 contains 15 residues. CDR1 and CDR2 from the germline V gene are SEHNR and FQNEAQ (reference sequence). This CDR3 is CASSYRDFPLHTQYF. The DNA for the CDR3 is TGTGCCAGCAGCTACCGGGACTTCCCACTTCATACGCAGTATTTT.

This clone is a singleton in its sample. The gene calls are TRBV5-1 and TRBJ1-4; D is unresolved. The germline V gene encodes CDR1 SGHRS and CDR2 YFSETQ. The CDR3 is 14 amino acids. Trimming took off 3 bases at V and 3 bases at J, with 9 bases between the two ends. This CDR3 reads CASSWAQSNEKLFF. The CDR3 coding sequence is TGCGCCAGCAGCTGGGCACAGTCTAATGAAAAACTGTTTTTT.

This clone was observed a single time. J is TRBJ1-1 and V is TRBV10-3; D is uncertain. V was clipped by 10 bases and J by 1 base, with 19 bases between them. Germline CDR1 is ENHRY and CDR2 is SYGVKD. The CDR3 is 15 residues long. The CDR3 bases are TGTGCCACTTCTGCTGAGGCCTTACAGAACACTGAAGCTTTCTTT. It translates to CATSAEALQNTEAFF.